This T cell receptor (beta chain) was retrieved from a study of blood T cell repertoires in COVID-19 (dated by TCRdb to 2020 to 2021). Concerning the study at large: Samples covering the acute and convalescent phases of COVID-19 were provided by collaborators in the United States, Italy and Spain. The material from the prospective study consisted of cDNA or gDNA derived from T cells, B-cell-depleted T cells, or PBMCs. The dataset comprised deeply sampled blood TCRbeta repertoires from subjects exposed to, actively infected with, or recovered from COVID-19. A freely available public database, intended as a resource for researchers studying the immune response to SARS-CoV-2, is where the repertoires were released. Samples were obtained from the ongoing ImmuneRACE study (first 160 participants) and from 950 to 1,500 subjects provided by 6 global collaborators. A de-identified subject ID, COVID-19 status, age in years and sex were almost always included in the sample metadata. HLA class I and class II types, where available, came from metadata supplied by the sample provider rather than from assay-based typing.

Whole blood was collected in K2EDTA tubes by collaborating institutions according to the institutions' own protocols. For TCRbeta analysis, collaborator samples were shipped as frozen whole blood, as isolated PBMCs, or as DNA extracted from either sample type. The study at large found these results: The quantity of clinical and demographic metadata differed by source and by participant and was supplied without curation.

The immunoSEQ Assay, a bias-controlled multiplex PCR, was used to amplify TCRbeta CDR3 regions from genomic DNA. The paper's data handling went like this. The number of nucleated cells in each sample was estimated from the amplification of reference gene primers within the assay. To quantify the absolute abundance of each unique TCRbeta CDR3 rearrangement, sequence reads were collapsed and filtered. Productive Simpson clonality was computed per sample as the square root of Simpson's diversity index over productive rearrangements. TCRdb holds this immuneACCESS table with in-frame rearrangements only. Some clones are missing; in checked studies, unresolved V genes explain under half, and the rest has no known cause. Clone size and V and J calls were adopted from that table, with D and trimming inferred from the DNA. This sample lists 55,000 to 65,000 clones; about 91% were detected once. Together, the top ten hold 13% to 15% of the sample.

Germline trimming amounts to 4 bases on V and 4 bases on J, with 8 as the count of junction bases outside the gene matches. The germline V gene provides CDR1 SGDLS and CDR2 YYNGEE. Including the terminal cysteine and phenylalanine, the CDR3 comprises 15 residues. Only CDR3 DNA remains: 45 bases, in frame from the first base. This clone was picked up one time. This clone's antigen is unknown. No quality values exist for individual bases; no much larger clone is one base distant. This clonotype originated in a woman aged 55-75 years with active COVID-19. Sequences were obtained from peripheral blood. In this chain, TRBV9 is recombined with TRBJ2-5; 9 central nucleotides agree with TRBD2. The nucleotide sequence reads TGTGCCAGCAGCTCAGATGGGACTAGCCGAGAGACCCAGTACTTC. This gives the protein CASSSDGTSRETQYF.